This is a list of T cell receptor beta chains from one sample in a study of shared clonotypes between healthy human individuals. Assay used: immunoSEQ multiplex PCR; TCRdb lists only in-frame clones, some missing. The table includes 950,000 to 1,200,000 clones, 60% to 80% detected once. The sample taken for sequencing was memory CD4+ T cells from PBMCs. The receptor source for this set is a man aged 18 to 29 in good health. Some clones in this sample may be carry-over from other donors' samples. Both conserved end residues are part of each CDR3.

v_call,cdr3_aa
TRBV11-2,CASSSPGGAYWEKLFF
TRBV15,CATSRVGAQGREQYF
TRBV27,CASIRLSGVDTEAFF
TRBV5-1,CASSPGAYRNEQFF
TRBV11-2,CASSPRQTGTQNTGELFF
TRBV29-1,CSVDSDGANVLTF
TRBV5-4,CASSAGTSGPRADTQYF
TRBV7-8,CASSLLGASGSYEQYF
TRBV7-9,CASSLVGQGTAFF
TRBV5-1,CASSKGLAGHTPEQFF
TRBV21-1,CATQSNEKLFF
TRBV6-6,CASRAGRDYGYTF
TRBV7-3,CASSPGNQETQYF
TRBV9,CASSVVSGRMDTQYF
TRBV2,CASSQGGGTDTQYF
TRBV9,CASSVVTQGLETQYF
TRBV11-2,CASSLSLLAGAFNEQFF
TRBV29-1,CSVSVGNYGYTF
TRBV11-1,CASSLGLAGTGELFF
TRBV29-1,CSVRPAGNTEAFF
TRBV4-3,CASSRLGYGYTF
TRBV10-3,CAISAEGGTYEQYF
TRBV5-4,CASSPLAGGPDTQYF
TRBV19,CASSIGTGWETQYF
TRBV29-1,CSSSDRGNGYTF
TRBV5-1,CASSLGPRASGRVETQYF
TRBV6-5,CASSYGESSYEQYF
TRBV20-1,CSALGNTQYF
TRBV15,CATSQSTDTQYF
TRBV6-1,CASRRDRVDADTQYF
TRBV10-3,CAISVTDPEGYGYTF